In its sample, the clone carrying this T cell receptor (beta chain) was seen a few times. Its antigen is still unknown. TCRdb reprocessed the 5' RACE reads via MiXCR and lists one record per CDR3 protein. Among approximately 300,000 distinct CDR3 sequences listed, roughly 10% were seen once. The sample belongs to a study of identical twins. Whole-study findings and limits: A cross-sectional statistical analysis, not follow-up of the same donors, supported the conclusions.

The same sample was also studied in work on yellow fever vaccine responses in identical twins.

The sequencing sample was made of CD8+ T cells sorted from blood. The clonotype was recovered from a woman aged 18-30 years in good health.

CDR3 amino acids: CASSFIRMRQYNEQFF. DNA of the CDR3: TGTGCCAGCAGTTTCATTAGGATGAGGCAATACAATGAGCAGTTCTTC. The rearrangement links TRBV28 to TRBJ2-1; no definite D call. Trimming pared 3 bases from V and 4 bases from J, leaving 16 bases between. CDR3 size: 16 residues. Germline CDR1 reads MDHEN; CDR2 reads SYDVKM.